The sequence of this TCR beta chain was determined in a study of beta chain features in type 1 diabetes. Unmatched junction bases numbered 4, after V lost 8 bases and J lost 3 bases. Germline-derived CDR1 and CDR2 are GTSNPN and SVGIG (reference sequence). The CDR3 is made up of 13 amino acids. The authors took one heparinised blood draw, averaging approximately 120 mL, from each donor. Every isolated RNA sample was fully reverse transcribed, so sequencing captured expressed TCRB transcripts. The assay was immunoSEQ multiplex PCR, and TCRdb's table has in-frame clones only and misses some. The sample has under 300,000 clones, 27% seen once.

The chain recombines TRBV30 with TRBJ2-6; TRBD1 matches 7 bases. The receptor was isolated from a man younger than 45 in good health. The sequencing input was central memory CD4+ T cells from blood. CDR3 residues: CALDRVGANVLTF. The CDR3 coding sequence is TGTGCCCTTGACAGGGTTGGGGCCAACGTCCTGACTTTC.